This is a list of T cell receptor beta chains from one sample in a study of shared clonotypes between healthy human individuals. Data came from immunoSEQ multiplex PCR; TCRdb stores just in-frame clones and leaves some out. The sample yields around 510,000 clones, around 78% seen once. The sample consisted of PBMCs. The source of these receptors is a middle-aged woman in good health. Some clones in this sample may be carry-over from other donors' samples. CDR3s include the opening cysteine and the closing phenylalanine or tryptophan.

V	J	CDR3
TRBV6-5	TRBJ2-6	CASSYRESGANVLTF
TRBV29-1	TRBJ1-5	CSVGQGCQPQHF
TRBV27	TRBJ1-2	CASSFKVGGLGNYGYTF
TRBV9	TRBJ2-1	CASSVSPDEQFF
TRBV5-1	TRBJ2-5	CASSPRSTDYQETQYF
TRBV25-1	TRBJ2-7	CASASGSSEQYF
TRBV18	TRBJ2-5	CASSPPVSLTGGWETQYF
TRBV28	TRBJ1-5	CASSYGGTSNQPQHF
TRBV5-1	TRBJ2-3	CASSVIDRGDTQYF
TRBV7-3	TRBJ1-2	CASSFTGGGGYTF
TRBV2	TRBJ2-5	CASSEGLAGGETQYF
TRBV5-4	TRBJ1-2	CASSYGAGDGYTF
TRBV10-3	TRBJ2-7	CAISDGDRGYEQYF
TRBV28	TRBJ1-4	CASRRDRFKAGKLFF